The sequence of this T cell receptor beta chain was determined in a study of shared clonotypes between healthy human individuals. V shed 5 bases, J shed 9 bases, and the junction held 14 bases outside the gene matches. The CDR3 loop spans 16 amino acids. Per germline, CDR1 MNHEY and CDR2 SMNVEV (reference sequence). Some clones are missing from TCRdb's copy, which holds only in-frame ones; the method was immunoSEQ multiplex PCR. Of about 1,500,000 clones listed, over 95% are singletons. The TCR sequence derives from a man aged 30 to 45 in good health. The chain recombines TRBV27 with TRBJ2-1; 9 nucleotides line up with TRBD2. Sequencing used naive CD4+ T cells sorted from blood. The subset denotes: CD45RA+ positively selected. Here the CDR3 DNA reads TGTGCCAGCAGTGCCGGGACTAGCCGGCTAGGGCCTGAGCAGTTCTTC. Translating it yields CASSAGTSRLGPEQFF.